This note documents a single TCR beta chain sequence. The sample comes from a study of blood T cell repertoires in COVID-19. How the authors handled the data: How many nucleated cells were present was estimated from reference gene primer amplification. Assay used: immunoSEQ multiplex PCR; TCRdb lists only in-frame clones, some missing. That table gives V, J and clone size, and the DNA gave D and trimming. The sample includes some 200,000 clones, about 88% of them seen just once. V lost 2 bases and J lost 6; bases outside the gene matches: 5. The CDR3 contains 14 residues. Germline loops: CDR1 MNHEY, CDR2 SVGAGI.

The chain is built from TRBV6-5 and TRBJ2-3, with TRBD1 matching over 7 bases. The origin of this receptor is a woman aged 25 to 45 who had recovered from COVID-19. The sample was PBMCs or T cells enriched from blood (not recorded which). The CDR3, as DNA: TGTGCCAGCAGTTACAGGCAACAGGGGGATACGCAGTATTTT. It yields the protein CASSYRQQGDTQYF.